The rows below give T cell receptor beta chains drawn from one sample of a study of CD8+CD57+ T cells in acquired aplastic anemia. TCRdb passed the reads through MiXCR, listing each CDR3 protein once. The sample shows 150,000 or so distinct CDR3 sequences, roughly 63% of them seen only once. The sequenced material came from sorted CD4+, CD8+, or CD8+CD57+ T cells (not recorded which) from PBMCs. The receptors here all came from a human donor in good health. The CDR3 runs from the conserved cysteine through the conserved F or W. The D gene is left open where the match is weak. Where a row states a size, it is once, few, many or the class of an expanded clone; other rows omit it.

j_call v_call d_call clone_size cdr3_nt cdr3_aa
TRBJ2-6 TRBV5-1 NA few TGTGCCAGCAGCTTAAGGCAGGGGAGTGGGGCCAACGTCCTGACTTTC CASSLRQGSGANVLTF
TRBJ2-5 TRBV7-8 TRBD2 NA TGTGCCAGCACCGATCCGGGAGCTAGCGGGGGGGCCGGTCAAGAGACCCAGTACTTC CASTDPGASGGAGQETQYF
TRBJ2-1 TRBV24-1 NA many TGTGCCACCGGGACCAACTCCTACAATGAGCAGTTCTTC CATGTNSYNEQFF
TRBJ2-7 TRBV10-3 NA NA TGTGCCATCAGTGCTGGCAGGGACACCGGGCAGTACTTC CAISAGRDTGQYF
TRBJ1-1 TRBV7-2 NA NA TGTGCCAGCAGCGTGAACAGGGAGCGAGGCACTGAAGCTTTCTTT CASSVNRERGTEAFF
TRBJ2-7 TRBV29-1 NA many TGCAGCGTCGAATTTGGGACAACCGGACGATTAAACGAGCAGTACTTC CSVEFGTTGRLNEQYF
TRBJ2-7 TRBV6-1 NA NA TGTGCCAGCAACGGGGGTACCTCCTACGAGCAGTACTTC CASNGGTSYEQYF
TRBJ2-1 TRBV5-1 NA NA TGCGCCAGCAGCCTCATTGAGGATGAGCAGTTCTTC CASSLIEDEQFF
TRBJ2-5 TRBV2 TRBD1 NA TGTGCCAGCAGCCCCGTGGACAGGGCCCAAGAGACCCAGTACTTC CASSPVDRAQETQYF
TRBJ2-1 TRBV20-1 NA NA TGCAGTGCATATAGCCTTGAGCAGTTCTTC CSAYSLEQFF
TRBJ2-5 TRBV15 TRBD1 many TGTGCCACCCGTGAGACAGGGCCGACAACCCAAGAGACCCAGTACTTC CATRETGPTTQETQYF
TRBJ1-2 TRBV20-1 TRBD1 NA TGCAGTGCTAGGGACAGGGGCGGCTACACCTTC CSARDRGGYTF
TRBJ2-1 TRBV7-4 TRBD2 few TGTGCCAGCAGCCCATACCCCGGTACTAGCGGGAAAAGGTCCCCGAGCTCCTACAATGAGCAGTTCTTC CASSPYPGTSGKRSPSSYNEQFF
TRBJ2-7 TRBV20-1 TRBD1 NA TGCAGTGCACTGACAGGGGTCGGGTACGAGCAGTACTTC CSALTGVGYEQYF
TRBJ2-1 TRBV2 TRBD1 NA TGTGCCAGCAAGGGACAGGGTACTAGGCACAATGAGCAGTTCTTC CASKGQGTRHNEQFF
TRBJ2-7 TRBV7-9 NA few TGTGCCAGCAGCCAATCCCGGGACTCTCACTACGAGCAGTACTTC CASSQSRDSHYEQYF
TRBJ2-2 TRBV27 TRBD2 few TGTGCCAGCAGCCCTATAGCGGGAGCCGGGGAGCTGTTTTTT CASSPIAGAGELFF
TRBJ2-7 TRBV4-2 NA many TGTGCCAGCAGCCAAGTCAGAACAGGACTTCTGGGGGAGCAGTACTTC CASSQVRTGLLGEQYF
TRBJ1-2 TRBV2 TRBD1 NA TGTGCCAGCAGCTTGGTGGACGGGGGGGACAGCCTGGGCTACACCTTC CASSLVDGGDSLGYTF
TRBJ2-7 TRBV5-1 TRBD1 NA TGCGCCAGCAGCCCACAGGGGCGCGAGCAGTACTTC CASSPQGREQYF
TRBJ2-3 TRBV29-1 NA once TGCAGCGTTGGTGGAGCGGATACGCAGTATTTT CSVGGADTQYF
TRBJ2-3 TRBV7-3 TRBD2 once TGTGCCAGCAGCTTAAGTCTAGCGGGGGCCACAGATACGCAGTATTTT CASSLSLAGATDTQYF
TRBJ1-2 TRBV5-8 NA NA TGTGCCAGCAGCTTGGCGTTGGGGGCTCATGGCTACACCTTC CASSLALGAHGYTF
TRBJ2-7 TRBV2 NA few TGTGCTAGCCCGGGACTGGGTCTGTACGAGCAGTACTTC CASPGLGLYEQYF
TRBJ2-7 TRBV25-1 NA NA TGTGCCAGCAGTGAATATCTGCAGGGCGACTACGAGCAGTACTTC CASSEYLQGDYEQYF
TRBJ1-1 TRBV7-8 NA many TGTGCCAGCAGCTTCGACAGCCGAGGCACTGAAGCTTTCTTT CASSFDSRGTEAFF
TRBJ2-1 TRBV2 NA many TGTGCCAGCAGCCTGACTAGACAGGAGCAGTTCTTC CASSLTRQEQFF
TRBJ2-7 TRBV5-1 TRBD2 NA TGCGCCAGCAGCTTGACTAGCGGGAGTTTCAACGAGCAGTACTTC CASSLTSGSFNEQYF
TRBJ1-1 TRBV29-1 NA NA TGCAGCGTCAAGGGGACGGGCCTCCGTTCAGTGAACACTGAAGCTTTCTTT CSVKGTGLRSVNTEAFF
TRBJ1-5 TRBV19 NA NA TGTGCCAGTAGGCCACGGGCTCACGGGCAGCCCCAGCATTTT CASRPRAHGQPQHF
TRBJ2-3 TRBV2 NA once TGTACCAGCAGTCCACAGGGGGGGGGGGATACGCAGTATTTT CTSSPQGGGDTQYF
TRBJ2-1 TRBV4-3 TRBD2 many TGCGCCAGCAGCCAAGAGACAGCGGGAGGCTACAATGAGCAGTTCTTC CASSQETAGGYNEQFF
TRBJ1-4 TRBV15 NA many TGTGCCACCAGCAGAGATGGGGCTTTCGGGGAAAAACTGTTTTTT CATSRDGAFGEKLFF
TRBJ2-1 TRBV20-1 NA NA TGCAGTGCCCCAGTCGGCTACCCCAATGAGCAGTTCTTC CSAPVGYPNEQFF
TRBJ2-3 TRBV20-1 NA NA TGCAGTGCTGGGGGGCGGCGGGGGTCAGATACGCAGTATTTT CSAGGRRGSDTQYF
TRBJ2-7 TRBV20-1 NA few TGCAGTGCTATCTCCCCATTGGGCTCCTACGAGCAGTACTTC CSAISPLGSYEQYF
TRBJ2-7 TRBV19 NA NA TGTGCCAGCAGCCCCGGCCCGTCGTCAGGGTACGAGCAGTACTTC CASSPGPSSGYEQYF
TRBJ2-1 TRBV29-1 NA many TGCAGCGTGGCCTGGGGCAATGAGCAGTTCTTC CSVAWGNEQFF
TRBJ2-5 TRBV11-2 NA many TGTGCCAGCAGCTTAGTGCCAGGGGAGACCCAGTACTTC CASSLVPGETQYF
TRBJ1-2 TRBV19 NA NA TGTGCCAGTAGTATACGACTAGCGGGATATGGCTACACCTTC CASSIRLAGYGYTF
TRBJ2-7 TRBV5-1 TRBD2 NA TGCGCCAGCAGCTTAGGCTCGGGAGGACGGGTCGACTACGAGCAGTACTTC CASSLGSGGRVDYEQYF
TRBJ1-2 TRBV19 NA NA TGTGCCAGTAGTGTCCAAGGGAACTATGGCTACACCTTC CASSVQGNYGYTF
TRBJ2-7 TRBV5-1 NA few TGCGCCAGCGGCCTGAGAACGACAGACTTTGACGAGCAGTACTTC CASGLRTTDFDEQYF
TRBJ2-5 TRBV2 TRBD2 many TGTGCCAGCAGTGACGCGGGGGAAGGGACCCAGTACTTC CASSDAGEGTQYF
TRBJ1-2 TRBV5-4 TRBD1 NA TGTGCCAGCAGCCGACTCGACAGGGACTATGGCTACACCTTC CASSRLDRDYGYTF
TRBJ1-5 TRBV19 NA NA TGTGCCAGTAGAATCCAGGGAAATAGCAATCAGCCCCAGCATTTT CASRIQGNSNQPQHF
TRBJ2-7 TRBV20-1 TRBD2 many TGCAGTGCCTCACTAGCGGGAGAGTCCTACGAGCAGTACTTC CSASLAGESYEQYF
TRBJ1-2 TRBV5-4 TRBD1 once TGTGCCAGCAGGTTCGTGGGACAGGACTATGGCTACACCTTC CASRFVGQDYGYTF